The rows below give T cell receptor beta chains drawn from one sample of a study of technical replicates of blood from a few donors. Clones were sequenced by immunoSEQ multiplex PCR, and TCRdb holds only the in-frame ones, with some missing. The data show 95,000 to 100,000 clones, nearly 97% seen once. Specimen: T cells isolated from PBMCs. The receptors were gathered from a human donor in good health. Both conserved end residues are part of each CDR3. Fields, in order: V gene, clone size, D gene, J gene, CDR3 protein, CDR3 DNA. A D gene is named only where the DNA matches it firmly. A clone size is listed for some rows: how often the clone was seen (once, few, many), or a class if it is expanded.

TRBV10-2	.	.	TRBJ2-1	CASSEGSEQFF	TGCGCCAGCAGTGAGGGGAGTGAGCAGTTCTTC
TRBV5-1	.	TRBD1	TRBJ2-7	CASRTGQTYEQYF	TGCGCCAGCAGAACGGGACAGACTTACGAGCAGTACTTC
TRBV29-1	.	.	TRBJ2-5	CSVDSETQYF	TGCAGCGTTGATTCGGAGACCCAGTACTTC
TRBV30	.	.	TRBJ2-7	CAWSGDSVSYEQYF	TGTGCCTGGAGTGGAGACAGCGTTTCCTACGAGCAGTACTTC
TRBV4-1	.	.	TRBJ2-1	CASSPELSFEQFF	TGCGCCAGCAGCCCCGAACTTTCCTTTGAGCAGTTCTTC
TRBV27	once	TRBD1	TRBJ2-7	CASSSGTGNYEQYF	TGTGCCAGCAGTTCCGGGACAGGGAACTACGAGCAGTACTTC
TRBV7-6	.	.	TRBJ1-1	CASSVQGMNTEAFF	TGTGCCAGCAGCGTCCAGGGGATGAACACTGAAGCTTTCTTT
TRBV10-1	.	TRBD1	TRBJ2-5	CASSEFGTGEETQYF	TGCGCCAGCAGTGAGTTCGGGACAGGGGAAGAGACCCAGTACTTC
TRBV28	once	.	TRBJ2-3	CASSSPGFTDTQYF	TGTGCCAGCAGTAGTCCCGGGTTCACAGATACGCAGTATTTT
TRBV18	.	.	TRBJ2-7	CASSDKQDYEQYF	TGTGCCAGCTCAGACAAACAAGACTACGAGCAGTACTTC
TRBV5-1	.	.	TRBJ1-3	CASSPTASGDTIYF	TGCGCCAGCAGCCCAACTGCATCAGGGGACACCATATATTTT
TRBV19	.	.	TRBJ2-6	CASHLTNPGANVLTF	TGTGCCAGCCACCTTACAAACCCTGGGGCCAACGTCCTGACTTTC
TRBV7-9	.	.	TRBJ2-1	CASSLMTGGNEQFF	TGTGCCAGCAGCTTGATGACAGGCGGTAATGAGCAGTTCTTC
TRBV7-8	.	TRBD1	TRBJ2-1	CASSFGQGTYNEQFF	TGTGCCAGCAGCTTCGGACAGGGGACCTACAATGAGCAGTTCTTC
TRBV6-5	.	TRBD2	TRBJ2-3	CASSYSFGGAVDTQYF	TGTGCCAGCAGTTACTCTTTCGGGGGGGCGGTAGATACGCAGTATTTT
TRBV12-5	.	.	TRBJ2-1	CASGFGSEQFF	TGTGCTAGTGGTTTTGGTAGTGAGCAGTTCTTC
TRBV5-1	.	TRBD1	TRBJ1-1	CASSSAGQQNTEAFF	TGCGCCAGCAGCTCTGCGGGACAGCAGAACACTGAAGCTTTCTTT
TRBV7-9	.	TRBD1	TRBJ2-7	CASSPGQGNEQYF	TGTGCCAGCAGCCCGGGACAGGGTAACGAGCAGTACTTC
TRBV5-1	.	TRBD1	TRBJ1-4	CASSATGSYLSEKLFF	TGCGCCAGCAGCGCGACAGGGAGCTACCTAAGTGAAAAACTGTTTTTT
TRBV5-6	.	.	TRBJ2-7	CASSLALASYEQYF	TGTGCCAGCAGCTTGGCCTTGGCCTCCTACGAGCAGTACTTC
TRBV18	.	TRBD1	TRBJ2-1	CASSPIEGQGANEQFF	TGTGCCAGCTCACCCATCGAGGGACAGGGGGCGAATGAGCAGTTCTTC
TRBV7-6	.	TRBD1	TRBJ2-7	CASSLGPGGHHEQYF	TGTGCCAGCAGCCTTGGGCCAGGGGGCCACCACGAGCAGTACTTC
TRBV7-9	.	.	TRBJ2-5	CASSFEARETQYF	TGTGCCAGCAGCTTTGAAGCGAGAGAGACCCAGTACTTC
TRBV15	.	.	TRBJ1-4	CATSRFEDSGTNEKLFF	TGTGCCACCAGCAGATTTGAGGACAGTGGAACTAATGAAAAACTGTTTTTT
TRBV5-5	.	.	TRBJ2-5	CASSLANSGGRRETQYF	TGTGCCAGCAGCTTGGCCAATTCAGGGGGGAGACGTGAGACCCAGTACTTC
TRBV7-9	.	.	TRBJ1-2	CASSLVGGDYGYTF	TGTGCCAGCAGCTTAGTCGGAGGGGACTATGGCTACACCTTC
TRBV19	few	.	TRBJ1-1	CASSPPLGTLNTEAFF	TGTGCCAGTAGTCCACCCCTCGGGACACTGAACACTGAAGCTTTCTTT
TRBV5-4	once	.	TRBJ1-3	CASSSPGGRGNTIYF	TGTGCCAGCAGCTCGCCCGGGGGGCGTGGAAACACCATATATTTT
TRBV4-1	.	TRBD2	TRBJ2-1	CASSQGGGSSYNEQFF	TGCGCCAGCAGCCAGGGAGGCGGGAGCTCCTACAATGAGCAGTTCTTC
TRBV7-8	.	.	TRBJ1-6	CASSLASNRQGSPLHF	TGTGCCAGCAGCTTAGCGTCAAACAGGCAGGGATCACCCCTCCACTTT
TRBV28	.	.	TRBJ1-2	CASSSPRRGDYGYTF	TGTGCCAGCAGCTCTCCAAGGCGTGGAGACTATGGCTACACCTTC
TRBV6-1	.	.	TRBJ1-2	CASSTTGYNYGYTF	TGTGCCAGCAGCACTACAGGGTACAACTATGGCTACACCTTC
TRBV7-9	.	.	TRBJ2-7	CASSSALGGQKTYEQYF	TGTGCCAGCAGCTCAGCTTTGGGGGGGCAAAAAACCTACGAGCAGTACTTC
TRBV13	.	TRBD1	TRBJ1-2	CASSQETGGHGYTF	TGTGCCAGCAGCCAAGAAACAGGGGGTCATGGCTACACCTTC
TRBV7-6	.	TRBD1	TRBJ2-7	CASSVGQEAYEQYF	TGTGCCAGCAGCGTCGGACAGGAGGCCTACGAGCAGTACTTC
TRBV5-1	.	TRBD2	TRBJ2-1	CASSWFVERGGPEQFF	TGCGCCAGCAGCTGGTTCGTCGAGCGGGGAGGTCCCGAGCAGTTCTTC
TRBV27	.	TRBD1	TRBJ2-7	CASSQDRGYEQYF	TGTGCCAGCAGTCAGGACAGGGGCTACGAGCAGTACTTC
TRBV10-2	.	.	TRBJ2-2	CASRTHLGGPYGPGELFF	TGCGCCAGCCGTACACATCTCGGCGGGCCCTACGGCCCCGGGGAGCTGTTTTTT
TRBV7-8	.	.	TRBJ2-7	CASSLVTHPTEQYF	TGTGCCAGCAGCTTAGTGACTCACCCCACCGAGCAGTACTTC
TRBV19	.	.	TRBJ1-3	CASSQHTSGIGNTIYF	TGTGCCAGTAGTCAACACACTTCAGGGATTGGAAACACCATATATTTT
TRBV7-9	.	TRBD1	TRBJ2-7	CASSWSRTGGSYEQYF	TGTGCCAGCAGCTGGAGCAGGACAGGGGGCTCCTACGAGCAGTACTTC
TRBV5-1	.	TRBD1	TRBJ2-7	CASSLGGTGAEQRYF	TGCGCCAGCAGCTTGGGCGGGACAGGAGCGGAGCAGCGGTACTTC
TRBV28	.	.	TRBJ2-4	CASSFFQGRAKNIQYF	TGTGCCAGCAGTTTTTTCCAGGGGAGAGCCAAAAACATTCAGTACTTC
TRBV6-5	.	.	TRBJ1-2	CASSYSKRGYNYGYTF	TGTGCCAGCAGTTACTCGAAAAGGGGTTACAACTATGGCTACACCTTC
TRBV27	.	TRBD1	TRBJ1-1	CASSRGTAEAFF	TGTGCCAGCAGCCGGGGGACAGCTGAAGCTTTCTTT
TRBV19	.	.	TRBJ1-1	CASSNPGEGSTEAFF	TGTGCCAGTAGTAATCCAGGGGAGGGTAGCACTGAAGCTTTCTTT
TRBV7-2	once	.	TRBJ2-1	CASSLPTVAEQFF	TGTGCCAGCAGCTTACCGACAGTTGCTGAGCAGTTCTTC
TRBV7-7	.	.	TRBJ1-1	CASSREGVRNTEAFF	TGTGCCAGCAGTCGGGAGGGAGTGAGGAACACTGAAGCTTTCTTT
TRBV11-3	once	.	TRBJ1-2	CASSLVLGGNYGYTF	TGTGCCAGCAGCTTAGTCCTTGGCGGGAACTATGGCTACACCTTC
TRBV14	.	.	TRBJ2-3	CASSQNQGDTQYF	TGTGCCAGCAGCCAAAACCAGGGGGATACGCAGTATTTT
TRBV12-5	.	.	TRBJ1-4	CASGLFLTGASLAEKLFF	TGTGCTAGTGGTTTGTTTTTGACAGGCGCTTCGTTGGCGGAAAAACTGTTTTTT
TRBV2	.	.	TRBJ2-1	CASTLATGGNEQFF	TGTGCCAGCACCTTAGCGACCGGCGGGAATGAGCAGTTCTTC
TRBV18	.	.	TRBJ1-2	CASSLQGSGGYTF	TGTGCCAGCTCACTCCAGGGGAGTGGAGGCTACACCTTC
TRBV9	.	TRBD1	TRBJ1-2	CASSVGQGHYGYTF	TGTGCCAGCAGCGTAGGACAGGGTCACTATGGCTACACCTTC